Presented here are 19 T cell receptor beta chains from one specimen sequenced in a study of T cell clonality in common variable immunodeficiency. Method: immunoSEQ multiplex PCR; TCRdb's copy keeps in-frame clones and lacks some. The sample holds 35,000 to 45,000 clones, and no clone turns up only once. Sequencing was carried out using peripheral blood mononuclear cells. All receptors derive from a person aged 18 to 70 in good health.

This clone was seen ten or more times. The read terminates 3 residues ahead of where the CDR3 ends, so the germline J gene completes it. The rearrangement uses TRBV5-1 and TRBJ1-1; D remains ambiguous. V gave up 4 bases and J gave up 7 bases, with 14 bases separating them. Germline values: CDR1 SGHRS, CDR2 YFSETQ. The CDR3 length is 13 residues. The CDR3 spells CASSLERGSEAFF. The covered CDR3 bases are TGCGCCAGCAGCCTCGAGCGGGGAAGTGAA.

This clone has at least ten counts. Read sequence stops 3 residues before the CDR3 end, and the germline J gene provides the missing end. The chain joins TRBV28 to TRBJ1-2; 9 nucleotides align to TRBD1. CDR3 length: 15 residues. V lost 7 bases to trimming and J lost 2 bases; unmatched junction nucleotides: 8. Germline lookup yields CDR1 MDHEN and CDR2 SYDVKM. CDR3: CASIASGTGNYGYTF. Partial CDR3 DNA: TGTGCCAGCATTGCTTCCGGGACAGGGAACTATGGC.

This clone was recorded many times. The read ends 3 residues before the CDR3 terminus; that terminus is restored from the germline J gene. The J gene is TRBJ2-7, the V gene TRBV5-1; D is uncertain. The V end lost 2 bases, the J end lost 1 base, and 7 bases lay between the germline ends. Germline CDR1 reads SGHRS; CDR2 reads YFSETQ. The CDR3 runs 13 residues. The sequenced CDR3 bases are TGCGCCAGCAGCTTCTCCAGTTCCTACGAG. Translation gives CASSFSSSYE. The complete CDR3 sequence is CASSFSSSYEQYF.

The table lists this clone with many counts. With the read ending 3 residues before the CDR3 end, the germline J gene is used to fill in that end. The rearrangement joins TRBV13 to TRBJ2-2, with D uncertain. V was shortened by 2 bases and J by 4 bases, with 11 bases between the two germline ends. CDR3 length: 15 amino acids. Germline CDR1 PRHDT, CDR2 FYEKMQ (reference sequence). CDR3 bases read: TGTGCCAGCAGCTTAAGGGTAAAGGGCACCGGGGAG. Its translation: CASSLRVKGTGE. The whole CDR3 reads CASSLRVKGTGELFF.

This clone came up many times. The observed sequence ends 3 residues before the CDR3 terminus, with the missing tail filled in from the germline J gene. The V gene is TRBV6-1, the J gene TRBJ2-7, with a tentative D call TRBD2 (5 bases). There are 14 residues in the CDR3. Trimming shortened V by 4 bases and J by 2 bases, and 12 bases separated the two germline ends. Germline V CDR1 and CDR2: MNHNS, SASEGT. This CDR3 is CASSVVPAAYEQYF. CDR3 DNA (partial): TGTGCCAGCAGTGTAGTTCCAGCGGCCTACGAG.

This clone was picked up many times. Coverage ceases 3 residues before the CDR3 finishes, and the germline J gene fills in the end. The gene calls are TRBV4-1 and TRBJ1-2; the D gene is possibly TRBD1 (6 bases). CDR1 and CDR2 (germline): MGHRA, YSYEKL. There are 16 residues in the CDR3. Trimming removed 2 bases from V and 4 bases from J, with 17 bases in between. This CDR3 is CASSQPSRGRSYGYTF. CDR3 bases read: TGCGCCAGCAGCCAACCATCTAGGGGGAGAAGCTATGGC.

This clone was seen ten or more times. The CDR3 bases that were read are TGTGCCAGCAGCTTGGACGGGTATGGC. Its protein product is CASSLDGYG. The whole CDR3 region reads CASSLDGYGYTF. The chain carries TRBV5-5 and TRBJ1-2; D call uncertain. The missing CDR3 end, 3 residues past where the read stops, is filled in from the germline J gene. The germline gives CDR1 SGHKS, CDR2 YYEKEE (reference sequence). The V gene lost 0 bases and the J gene lost 5 bases, with 5 bases spanning the gap. This CDR3 has 12 amino acids.

There are a few counts of this clone. The read ends 3 residues early relative to the CDR3; the germline J gene fills the gap. The chain couples TRBV20-1 to TRBJ1-1, with a tentative D call TRBD1 (5 bases). This CDR3 is 15 amino acids long. V lost 2 bases and J lost 4, with 17 bases in between. Germline V gene lookup returns CDR1 DFQATT and CDR2 SNEGSKA (reference sequence). CDR3 in amino acids: CSARRPGFGATEAFF. The CDR3 bases that were read are TGCAGTGCTAGAAGACCAGGGTTTGGGGCCACTGAA.

This clone showed up many times. The read ends 3 residues early relative to the CDR3; the germline J gene fills the gap. The chain links TRBV7-2 to TRBJ1-5, with D perhaps matching TRBD1 (5 bases). Germline CDR1 and CDR2: SGHTA and FQGNSA. The ends were cut back, 5 bases at V and 0 bases at J, with 11 bases in the middle. The CDR3 is 15 amino acids. The CDR3: CASSIQENSNQPQHF. CDR3 DNA, as far as it was read: TGTGCCAGCAGCATACAGGAAAATAGCAATCAGCCC.

This clone was observed at least ten times. The read halts 3 residues ahead of the CDR3 end, with the missing end drawn from the germline J gene. The V call is TRBV7-8, the J call TRBJ1-4; 7 nucleotides match TRBD1. Losses at the gene ends were 4 bases for V and 4 bases for J; bases not matched to a gene: 15. The CDR3 sequence is 18 residues long. Per germline, CDR1 SGHVS and CDR2 FQNEAQ. The CDR3 loop is CASSSFLGGQFLNEKLFF. Partial CDR3 DNA: TGTGCCAGCAGCTCCTTTCTAGGGGGACAGTTCCTTAATGAAAAA. Drawing the rest from reference TRBV7-8 and TRBJ1-4, the complete variable domain is GAGVSQSPRYKVAKRGQDVALRCDPISGHVSLFWYQQALGQGPEFLTYFQNEAQLDKSGLPSDRFFAERPEGSVSTLKIQRTQQEDSAVYLCASSSFLGGQFLNEKLFFGSGTQLSVL.

This clone has only a few counts. With the read ending 3 residues before the CDR3 end, the germline J gene is used to fill in that end. V and J are TRBV6-1 and TRBJ1-1, with 10 nucleotides matching TRBD1. CDR3 length equals 15 residues. With 4 bases clipped from V and 5 bases from J, the junction kept 7 bases outside the gene matches. Germline assignment: CDR1 MNHNS and CDR2 SASEGT. The CDR3 protein is CASSGQGADYTEAFF. Incomplete CDR3 DNA: TGTGCCAGCAGTGGACAGGGGGCCGACTATACTGAA.

A few counts support this clone. The read stops 3 residues short of the end of the CDR3; the missing end is completed from the germline J gene. The chain recombines TRBV6-2 or TRBV6-3 with TRBJ2-3; 12 bases agree with TRBD1. J gave up 4 bases and V 5 bases, and 7 bases lay outside the gene matches. In germline, CDR1 is MNHEY, CDR2 SVGEGT. The CDR3 extends over 16 amino acids. The CDR3 sequence is CASSPLRDRGPDTQYF. The sequenced part of the CDR3 DNA is TGTGCCAGCAGTCCTCTCCGGGACAGGGGGCCAGATACG.

This clone appeared many times. The sequenced fragment ends 3 residues before the CDR3 boundary, so the rest is inferred from the germline J gene. The chain carries TRBV20-1 and TRBJ1-4, with TRBD1 identical over 7 bases. The V gene end was trimmed by 2 bases and the J gene end by 0 bases; junction bases not matched to a gene: 9. This CDR3 region has 17 residues. Germline V gene sequence: CDR1 DFQATT, CDR2 SNEGSKA (reference sequence). The sequenced part of the CDR3 DNA is TGCAGTGCTAGAATGACAGGGAAGAGGGCAACTAATGAAAAA. This encodes CSARMTGKRATNEK. The whole CDR3 is CSARMTGKRATNEKLFF.

In its sample, this clone was seen many times. The missing CDR3 end, 3 residues past where the read stops, is filled in from the germline J gene. The rearrangement uses TRBV20-1 and TRBJ2-1, with 9 positions matching TRBD1. The CDR3 runs 15 residues. V dropped 3 bases and J dropped 6; count of bases not matched to a gene: 9. CDR1 and CDR2 from the germline V gene are DFQATT and SNEGSKA (reference sequence). CDR3 protein: CSARAPGQGFNEQFF. Partial CDR3 DNA: TGCAGTGCTAGGGCTCCGGGACAGGGTTTCAATGAG.

This clone was seen ten or more times. From the germline J gene comes the end of the CDR3, since the read stops 3 residues before it. V and J are TRBV6-4 and TRBJ2-2, with 9 positions matching TRBD1. The CDR3 consists of 15 residues. V gave up 4 bases and J gave up 3 bases; unmatched junction bases: 3. Germline lookup yields CDR1 MRHNA and CDR2 SNTAGT. CDR3 loop: CASSAGQGHTGELFF. The CDR3 bases that were read are TGTGCCAGCAGTGCGGGACAGGGTCACACCGGGGAG.

This clone occurred many times. The CDR3 extends 3 residues past the end of the read, so its final part is completed from the germline J gene. The J gene is TRBJ2-3, the V gene TRBV7-3, with 7 nucleotides matching TRBD2. The CDR3 has 15 residues. Germline CDR1 SGHTA, CDR2 FQGTGA. V lost 5 bases to trimming and J lost 4 bases; unmatched junction nucleotides: 9. CDR3 residues: CASSPNGGSSDTQYF. CDR3 bases read: TGTGCCAGCAGCCCCAATGGCGGGAGTTCAGATACG.

There are many counts of this clone. The read terminates 3 residues ahead of where the CDR3 ends, so the germline J gene completes it. Other DNA sequences in the sample encode the same CDR3. The chain uses TRBV6-1 and TRBJ1-3, with unresolved D. V was trimmed by 0 bases and J by 0 bases, leaving 15 bases between them. Germline-derived CDR1 and CDR2 are MNHNS and SASEGT. The CDR3 length is 18 residues. The sequenced part of the CDR3 DNA is TGTGCCAGCAGTGAAGCAGGTTGGAATACAGTCTCTGGAAACACC. Translated: CASSEAGWNTVSGNT. The entire CDR3 reads CASSEAGWNTVSGNTIYF.

This clone was counted at least ten times. The missing CDR3 end, 3 residues past where the read stops, is filled in from the germline J gene. This sample includes further DNA sequences coding for the same CDR3. The V and J genes are TRBV5-1 and TRBJ1-1; possibly TRBD1 for D (6 bases). The CDR3 is 14 residues long. Looked up from germline, CDR1 is SGHRS and CDR2 is YFSETQ. The CDR3 sequence: CASSLTGRGSKAFF. The CDR3 DNA, read in part, is TGCGCCAGCAGCTTGACAGGGAGAGGCTCCAAA.

This clone was recorded many times. The CDR3 end lies 3 residues beyond the end of the read and is filled in from the germline J gene. The chain links TRBV5-1 to TRBJ1-1; tentatively, D is TRBD1 (6 bases). The CDR3 runs to 16 residues. Germline V gives CDR1 SGHRS, CDR2 YFSETQ. Trimming removed 0 bases from V and 0 bases from J, with 12 bases in between. The CDR3 bases that were read are TGCGCCAGCAGCTTGGCCAGGGACAAAGTGAACACTGAA. It translates to CASSLARDKVNTE. The whole CDR3 reads CASSLARDKVNTEAFF.